The present entry profiles one T cell receptor beta chain with its context. V was pared by 0 bases and J by 7 bases, with 12 bases of the junction left unmatched. This CDR3 region has 17 residues. From germline, CDR1 is SGHNT and CDR2 YYREEE (reference sequence). Using immunoSEQ multiplex PCR, the repertoire was profiled, and TCRdb retains in-frame clones only, with some absent. The sample lists approximately 120,000 clones, around 83% occurring once. The sample originates from a study of T cell responses to AZD1222 COVID-19 vaccine. The specimen comprised peripheral blood, sampled 28 days after the second AZD1222 dose. This chain joins TRBV5-4 and TRBJ1-2, with 10 bases aligning to TRBD1. The TCR was taken from an adult who received the AZD1222 COVID-19 vaccine. The CDR3 region is CASSLAIVDRGRGGYTF. Written as DNA, the CDR3 is TGTGCCAGCAGCTTGGCCATCGTAGACAGGGGGCGAGGTGGCTACACCTTC.